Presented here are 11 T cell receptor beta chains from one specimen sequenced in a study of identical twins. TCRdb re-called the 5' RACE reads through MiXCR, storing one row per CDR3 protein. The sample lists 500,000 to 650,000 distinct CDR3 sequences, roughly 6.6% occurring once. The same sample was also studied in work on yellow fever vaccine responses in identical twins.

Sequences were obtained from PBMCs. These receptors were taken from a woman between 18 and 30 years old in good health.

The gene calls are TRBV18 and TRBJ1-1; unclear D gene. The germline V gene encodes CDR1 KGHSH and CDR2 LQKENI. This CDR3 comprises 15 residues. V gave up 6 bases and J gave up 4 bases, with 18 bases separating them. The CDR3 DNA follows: TGTGCCAGCTCCCTAAGGGAACTAAAGGGCACTGAAGCTTTCTTT. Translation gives CASSLRELKGTEAFF.

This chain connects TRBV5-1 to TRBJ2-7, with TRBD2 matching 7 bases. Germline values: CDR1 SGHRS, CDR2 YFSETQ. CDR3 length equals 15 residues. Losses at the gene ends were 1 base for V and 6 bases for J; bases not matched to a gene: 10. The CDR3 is CASSLWGGSFVEQYV. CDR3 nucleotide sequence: TGCGCCAGCAGCTTGTGGGGGGGGTCGTTTGTCGAGCAGTACGTC.

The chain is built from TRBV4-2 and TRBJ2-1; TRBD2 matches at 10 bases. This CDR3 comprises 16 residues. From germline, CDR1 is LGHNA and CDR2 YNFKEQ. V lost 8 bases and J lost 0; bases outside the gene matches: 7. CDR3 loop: CASGGTSAHSYNEQFF. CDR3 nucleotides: TGTGCCAGCGGGGGGACTAGCGCACACTCCTACAATGAGCAGTTCTTC.

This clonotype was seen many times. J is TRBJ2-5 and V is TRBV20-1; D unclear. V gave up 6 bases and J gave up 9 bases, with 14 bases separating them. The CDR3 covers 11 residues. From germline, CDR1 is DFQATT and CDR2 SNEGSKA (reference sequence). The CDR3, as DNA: TGCAGTGCCCGGCCCGAGGCTCCCCAGTACTTC. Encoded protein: CSARPEAPQYF.

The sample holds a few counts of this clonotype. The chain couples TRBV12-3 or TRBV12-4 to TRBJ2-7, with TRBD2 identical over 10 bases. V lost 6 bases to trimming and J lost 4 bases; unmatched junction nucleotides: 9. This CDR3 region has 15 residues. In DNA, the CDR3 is TGTGCCAGCAGACATACTACTAGCGGGGATTACGAGCAGTACTTC. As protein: CASRHTTSGDYEQYF.

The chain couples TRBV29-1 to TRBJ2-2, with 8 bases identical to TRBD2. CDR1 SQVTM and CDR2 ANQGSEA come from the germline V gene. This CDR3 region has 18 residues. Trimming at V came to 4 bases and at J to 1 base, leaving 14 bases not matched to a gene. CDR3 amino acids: CSVVPARGENLNTGELFF. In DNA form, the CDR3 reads TGCAGCGTTGTCCCGGCGCGGGGGGAGAACTTGAACACCGGGGAGCTGTTTTTT.

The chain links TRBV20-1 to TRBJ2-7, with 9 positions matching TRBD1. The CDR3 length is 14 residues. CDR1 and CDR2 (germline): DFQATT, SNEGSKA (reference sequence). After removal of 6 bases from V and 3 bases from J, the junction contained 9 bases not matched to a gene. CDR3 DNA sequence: TGCAGTGCGATCATCCCGGGACAGGGCTACGAGCAGTACTTC. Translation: CSAIIPGQGYEQYF.

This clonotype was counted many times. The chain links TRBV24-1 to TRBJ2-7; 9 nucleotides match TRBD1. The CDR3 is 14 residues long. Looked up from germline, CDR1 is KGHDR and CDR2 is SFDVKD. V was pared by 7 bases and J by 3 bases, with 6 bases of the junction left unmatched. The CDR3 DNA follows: TGTGCCACCAGCCGGACAGGGGAAGGCTACGAGCAGTACTTC. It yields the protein CATSRTGEGYEQYF.

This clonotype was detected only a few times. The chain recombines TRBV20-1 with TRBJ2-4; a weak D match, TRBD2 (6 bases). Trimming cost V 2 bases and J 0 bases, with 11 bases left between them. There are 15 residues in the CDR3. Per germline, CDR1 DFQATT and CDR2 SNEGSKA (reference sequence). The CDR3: CSARNGGLAKNIQYF. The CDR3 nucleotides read TGCAGTGCTAGAAACGGGGGTCTAGCCAAAAACATTCAGTACTTC.

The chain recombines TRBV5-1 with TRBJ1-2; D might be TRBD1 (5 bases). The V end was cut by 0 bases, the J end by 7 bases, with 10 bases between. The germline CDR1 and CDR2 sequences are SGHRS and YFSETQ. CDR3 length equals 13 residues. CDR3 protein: CASSLVAGGGYTF. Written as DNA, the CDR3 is TGCGCCAGCAGCTTGGTAGCGGGGGGTGGCTACACCTTC.

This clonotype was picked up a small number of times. DNA of the CDR3: TGTGCCAGCAGCCACGGGACAGTCGGTAATCGAGGGACAGATACGCAGTATTTT. The encoded protein is CASSHGTVGNRGTDTQYF. The rearrangement joins TRBV11-1 to TRBJ2-3; 7 bases align to TRBD1. In germline, CDR1 is SGHAT, CDR2 FQDESV (reference sequence). The V gene end was trimmed by 5 bases and the J gene end by 3 bases; junction bases not matched to a gene: 17. The CDR3 contains 18 residues.